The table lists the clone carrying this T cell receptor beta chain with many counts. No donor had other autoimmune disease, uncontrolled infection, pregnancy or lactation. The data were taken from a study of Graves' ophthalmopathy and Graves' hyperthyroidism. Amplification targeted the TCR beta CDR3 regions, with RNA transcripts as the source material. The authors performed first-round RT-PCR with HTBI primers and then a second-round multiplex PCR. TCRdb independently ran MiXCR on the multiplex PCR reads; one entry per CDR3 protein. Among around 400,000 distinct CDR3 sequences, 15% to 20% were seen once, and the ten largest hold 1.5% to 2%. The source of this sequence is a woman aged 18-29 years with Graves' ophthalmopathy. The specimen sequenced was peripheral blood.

DNA of the CDR3: TGTGCCTGGGGTCCAGGCACTGAAGCTTTCTTT. This encodes CAWGPGTEAFF. V usage is TRBV30 and J usage is TRBJ1-1, with unresolved D. The germline V gene encodes CDR1 GTSNPN and CDR2 SVGIG (reference sequence). The germline V and J ends were trimmed by 5 bases and 4 bases, with 8 bases remaining between them. The length of the CDR3 is 11 residues.